This T cell receptor beta chain was captured in a study of PD-1 blockade in classical Hodgkin lymphoma. The wider study: Patients got intravenous nivolumab 3 mg/kg every 2 weeks.

Exposure to brentuximab vedotin varied, and each patient had relapsed following autologous stem cell transplantation. The sample holds one count of this clone. Repertoires were generated with immunoSEQ multiplex PCR, while TCRdb's copy carries only in-frame clones and drops some. The data hold tens of thousands of clones, with roughly 89% observed a single time. The receptor comes from a human donor with classical Hodgkin lymphoma. The material sequenced was peripheral blood mononuclear cells (PBMCs), taken before the second cycle of nivolumab.

The CDR3 DNA sequence: TGCGCCAGCAGCCAAGGTTCCGAGTCCTACGAGCAGTACTTC. Translated, it gives CASSQGSESYEQYF. The chain carries TRBV4-1 and TRBJ2-7, with D uncertain. The CDR3 consists of 14 residues. The V end was cut by 1 base, the J end by 1 base, with 8 bases between. Per germline, CDR1 MGHRA and CDR2 YSYEKL.